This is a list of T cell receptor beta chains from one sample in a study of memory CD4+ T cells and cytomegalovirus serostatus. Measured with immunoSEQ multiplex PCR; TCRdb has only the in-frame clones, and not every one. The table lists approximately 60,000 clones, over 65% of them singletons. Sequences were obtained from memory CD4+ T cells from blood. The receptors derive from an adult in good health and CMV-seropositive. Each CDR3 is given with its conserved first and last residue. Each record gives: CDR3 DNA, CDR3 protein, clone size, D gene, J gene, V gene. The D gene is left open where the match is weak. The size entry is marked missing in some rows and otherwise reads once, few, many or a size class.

cdr3_nt: TGTGCCAGCAGCCTTGCATACCGGGTCAATCAGCCCCAGCATTTT; cdr3_aa: CASSLAYRVNQPQHF; clone_size: .; d_call: .; j_call: TRBJ1-5; v_call: TRBV7-2
cdr3_nt: TGTGCCAGCAGTTTACCGTTCGATACGCAGTATTTT; cdr3_aa: CASSLPFDTQYF; clone_size: .; d_call: .; j_call: TRBJ2-3; v_call: TRBV28
cdr3_nt: TGTGCCAGCAGGATAGGGGGTAGTTTCCCTAGTAGCACAGATACGCAGTATTTT; cdr3_aa: CASRIGGSFPSSTDTQYF; clone_size: .; d_call: .; j_call: TRBJ2-3; v_call: TRBV28
cdr3_nt: TGTGCCAGCAGCCCGAGGTCAGGGGATCAGCCCCAGCATTTT; cdr3_aa: CASSPRSGDQPQHF; clone_size: .; d_call: .; j_call: TRBJ1-5; v_call: TRBV7-2
cdr3_nt: TGTGCCAGCAGCGGGAGGGCCGAGCAGTACTTC; cdr3_aa: CASSGRAEQYF; clone_size: .; d_call: TRBD2; j_call: TRBJ2-7; v_call: TRBV5-6
cdr3_nt: TGTGCCAGTAGTATAGATGCCCGACGGCGGAACACTGAAGCTTTCTTT; cdr3_aa: CASSIDARRRNTEAFF; clone_size: .; d_call: .; j_call: TRBJ1-1; v_call: TRBV19
cdr3_nt: TGTGCCAGCAGGCCGGGACTAGCGGGGTACGAGCAGTACTTC; cdr3_aa: CASRPGLAGYEQYF; clone_size: .; d_call: TRBD2; j_call: TRBJ2-7; v_call: TRBV2
cdr3_nt: TGTGCCAGCAGTGTCGGACAGGGAATCAATGAGCAGTTCTTC; cdr3_aa: CASSVGQGINEQFF; clone_size: .; d_call: TRBD1; j_call: TRBJ2-1; v_call: TRBV2
cdr3_nt: TGTGCCAGCAGGCGAGCGGGATCCTTCTCAGAGACCCAGTACTTC; cdr3_aa: CASRRAGSFSETQYF; clone_size: .; d_call: TRBD2; j_call: TRBJ2-5; v_call: TRBV6-6
cdr3_nt: TGCAGCGCCATACTTGGAAACACCATATATTTT; cdr3_aa: CSAILGNTIYF; clone_size: few; d_call: .; j_call: TRBJ1-3; v_call: TRBV29-1
cdr3_nt: TGCGCCAGCAGCCAAGCGGTAGGAGGCTACACCTTC; cdr3_aa: CASSQAVGGYTF; clone_size: once; d_call: .; j_call: TRBJ1-2; v_call: TRBV4-3
cdr3_nt: TGTGCCAGCAGCTTACTTCCGGTACAAGAGACCCAGTACTTC; cdr3_aa: CASSLLPVQETQYF; clone_size: once; d_call: .; j_call: TRBJ2-5; v_call: TRBV11-2
cdr3_nt: TGTGCCACCCTTCATTGGTCCTTTCAGAGGGGCTACACCTTC; cdr3_aa: CATLHWSFQRGYTF; clone_size: .; d_call: .; j_call: TRBJ1-2; v_call: TRBV6-1
cdr3_nt: TGCGCCAGCAGCCAAGAGCAGGGGGGCACCTATGGCTACACCTTC; cdr3_aa: CASSQEQGGTYGYTF; clone_size: few; d_call: TRBD1; j_call: TRBJ1-2; v_call: TRBV4-3
cdr3_nt: TGTGCCTGGCAACATTGGGACAGGCGGGACAATGAGCAGTTCTTC; cdr3_aa: CAWQHWDRRDNEQFF; clone_size: .; d_call: TRBD1; j_call: TRBJ2-1; v_call: TRBV30
cdr3_nt: TGTGCCTGGAGTGGGGAAACTCTAGCCAAAAACATTCAGTACTTC; cdr3_aa: CAWSGETLAKNIQYF; clone_size: .; d_call: .; j_call: TRBJ2-4; v_call: TRBV30
cdr3_nt: TGTGCCAGCTCACAAACCAGGGAAACCGGGGAGCTGTTTTTT; cdr3_aa: CASSQTRETGELFF; clone_size: .; d_call: .; j_call: TRBJ2-2; v_call: TRBV18
cdr3_nt: TGTGCCAGCAGCCGGGGACAGGACTATGGCTACACCTTC; cdr3_aa: CASSRGQDYGYTF; clone_size: .; d_call: TRBD1; j_call: TRBJ1-2; v_call: TRBV28
cdr3_nt: TGCGCCAGCAGTCCAATACAGGGATTTGGGCACTATGGCTACACCTTC; cdr3_aa: CASSPIQGFGHYGYTF; clone_size: .; d_call: .; j_call: TRBJ1-2; v_call: TRBV10-2
cdr3_nt: TGTGCCAGCTCACCTAGACAGGGGGAGAGGGTTTACACTGAAGCTTTCTTT; cdr3_aa: CASSPRQGERVYTEAFF; clone_size: .; d_call: TRBD1; j_call: TRBJ1-1; v_call: TRBV18
cdr3_nt: TGTGCCAGCAGCCAAGTTGGACGAGATGACGCTTTCTTT; cdr3_aa: CASSQVGRDDAFF; clone_size: .; d_call: .; j_call: TRBJ1-1; v_call: TRBV4-2
cdr3_nt: TGTGCCAGCAGTGTGGACAGTCCAAACACCATATATTTT; cdr3_aa: CASSVDSPNTIYF; clone_size: .; d_call: .; j_call: TRBJ1-3; v_call: TRBV2
cdr3_nt: TGTGCCAGCAGCCTAAACCCGGACAGCACTAATGAAAAACTGTTTTTT; cdr3_aa: CASSLNPDSTNEKLFF; clone_size: once; d_call: .; j_call: TRBJ1-4; v_call: TRBV5-5
cdr3_nt: TGCGCCAGCAGCTTCTTTTACGTAGCAAACACTGAAGCTTTCTTT; cdr3_aa: CASSFFYVANTEAFF; clone_size: .; d_call: .; j_call: TRBJ1-1; v_call: TRBV4-3
cdr3_nt: TGTGCCAGCAGCTTAGAACAGGGGGGGACCTCAGCCAAAAACATTCAGTACTTC; cdr3_aa: CASSLEQGGTSAKNIQYF; clone_size: .; d_call: .; j_call: TRBJ2-4; v_call: TRBV11-3
cdr3_nt: TGTGCCAGCAGCTTCCTGGGTATAGGGGCCGGGGAGCTGTTTTTT; cdr3_aa: CASSFLGIGAGELFF; clone_size: .; d_call: .; j_call: TRBJ2-2; v_call: TRBV7-2
cdr3_nt: TGTGCCAGCAGAGGACAGGGGGATACGCAGTATTTT; cdr3_aa: CASRGQGDTQYF; clone_size: .; d_call: TRBD1; j_call: TRBJ2-3; v_call: TRBV2
cdr3_nt: TGTGCCAGCAGCTATTCTTTGGCGGAGGGCTATCAGTTCTTC; cdr3_aa: CASSYSLAEGYQFF; clone_size: .; d_call: .; j_call: TRBJ2-1; v_call: TRBV7-2
cdr3_nt: TGTGCCAGCAGTGACCAGGGGATTGGAGGCTACACCTTC; cdr3_aa: CASSDQGIGGYTF; clone_size: .; d_call: .; j_call: TRBJ1-2; v_call: TRBV6-5
cdr3_nt: TGTGCCAGCAGCTTTTCCCCTAGCGGGAGGGAGGATGAGCAGTTCTTC; cdr3_aa: CASSFSPSGREDEQFF; clone_size: .; d_call: TRBD2; j_call: TRBJ2-1; v_call: TRBV7-8
cdr3_nt: TGTGCCAGCAGCGTAGCACAGGGGATCAGCACAGATACGCAGTATTTT; cdr3_aa: CASSVAQGISTDTQYF; clone_size: .; d_call: TRBD1; j_call: TRBJ2-3; v_call: TRBV9
cdr3_nt: TGTGCCAGCAGCTTGGGGCAGGGTCTTCATTCCTACAATGAGCAGTTCTTC; cdr3_aa: CASSLGQGLHSYNEQFF; clone_size: once; d_call: .; j_call: TRBJ2-1; v_call: TRBV5-4
cdr3_nt: TGTGCCAGCAGTTACGAGGGTACTAGCACAGATACGCAGTATTTT; cdr3_aa: CASSYEGTSTDTQYF; clone_size: .; d_call: .; j_call: TRBJ2-3; v_call: TRBV6-5
cdr3_nt: TGTGCCACCGGACTAGCGGGAGGGCTGGGATCCGGGGAGCTGTTTTTT; cdr3_aa: CATGLAGGLGSGELFF; clone_size: .; d_call: TRBD2; j_call: TRBJ2-2; v_call: TRBV6-6
cdr3_nt: TGTGCCAGCAGGACTAGCGGGAACACCGGGGAGCTGTTTTTT; cdr3_aa: CASRTSGNTGELFF; clone_size: .; d_call: TRBD2; j_call: TRBJ2-2; v_call: TRBV5-8
cdr3_nt: TGTGCCATCAGTGACTCCGACAATCAGCCCCAGCATTTT; cdr3_aa: CAISDSDNQPQHF; clone_size: .; d_call: .; j_call: TRBJ1-5; v_call: TRBV10-3
cdr3_nt: TGTGCCAGCAGTTCCGGAGAGGGGGTTACGGAGACCCAGTACTTC; cdr3_aa: CASSSGEGVTETQYF; clone_size: .; d_call: .; j_call: TRBJ2-5; v_call: TRBV28
cdr3_nt: TGTGCCAGCAGCTGGGACAGCCAAGAGACCCAGTACTTC; cdr3_aa: CASSWDSQETQYF; clone_size: .; d_call: TRBD1; j_call: TRBJ2-5; v_call: TRBV7-2
cdr3_nt: TGTGCCAGTAGTAGCGACACTAGCGGGAGGGTATATGAGCAGTTCTTC; cdr3_aa: CASSSDTSGRVYEQFF; clone_size: .; d_call: TRBD2; j_call: TRBJ2-1; v_call: TRBV19
cdr3_nt: TGTGCCTGGAGCCCGGAGGGTACGCAGTATTTT; cdr3_aa: CAWSPEGTQYF; clone_size: few; d_call: .; j_call: TRBJ2-3; v_call: TRBV30
cdr3_nt: TGTGCCATCAGTAGTGACAGGGTTACAAGGGAGCTGTTTTTT; cdr3_aa: CAISSDRVTRELFF; clone_size: .; d_call: TRBD1; j_call: TRBJ2-2; v_call: TRBV10-3
cdr3_nt: TGTGCCAGCAGCGTAGGACCAACCCCTACCGGGGAGCTGTTTTTT; cdr3_aa: CASSVGPTPTGELFF; clone_size: .; d_call: .; j_call: TRBJ2-2; v_call: TRBV9